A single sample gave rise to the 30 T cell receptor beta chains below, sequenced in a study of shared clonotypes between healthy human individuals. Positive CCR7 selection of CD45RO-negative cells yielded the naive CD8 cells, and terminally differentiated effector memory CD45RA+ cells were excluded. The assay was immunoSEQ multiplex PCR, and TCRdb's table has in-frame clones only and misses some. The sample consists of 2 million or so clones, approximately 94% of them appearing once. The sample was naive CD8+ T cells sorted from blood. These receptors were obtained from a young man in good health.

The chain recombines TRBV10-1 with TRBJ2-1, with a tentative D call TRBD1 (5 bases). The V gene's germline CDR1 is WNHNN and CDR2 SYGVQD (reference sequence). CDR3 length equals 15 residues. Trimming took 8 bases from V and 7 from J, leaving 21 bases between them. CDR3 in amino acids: CASVGLGRSRNEQFF. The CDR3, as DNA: TGCGCCAGCGTGGGGCTCGGACGCTCGAGAAATGAGCAGTTCTTC.

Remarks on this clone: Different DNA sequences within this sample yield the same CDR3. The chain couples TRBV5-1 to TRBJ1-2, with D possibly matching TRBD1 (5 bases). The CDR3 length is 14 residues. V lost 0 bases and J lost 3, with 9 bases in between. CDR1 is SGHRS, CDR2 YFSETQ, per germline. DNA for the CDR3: TGCGCCAGCAGCTTGGGGCAGGGCGACTATGGCTACACCTTC. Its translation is CASSLGQGDYGYTF.

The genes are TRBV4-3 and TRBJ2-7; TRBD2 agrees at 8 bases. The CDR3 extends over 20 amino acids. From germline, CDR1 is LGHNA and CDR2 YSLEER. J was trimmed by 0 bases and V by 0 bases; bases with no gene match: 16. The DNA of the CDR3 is TGCGCCAGCAGCCAAGATTTGGCCGGGCTAGCGGGCATCCACTCCTACGAGCAGTACTTC. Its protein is CASSQDLAGLAGIHSYEQYF.

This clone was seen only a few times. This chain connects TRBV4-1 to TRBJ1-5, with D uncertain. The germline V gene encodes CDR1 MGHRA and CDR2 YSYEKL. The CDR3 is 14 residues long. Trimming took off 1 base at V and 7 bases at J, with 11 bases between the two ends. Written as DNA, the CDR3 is TGCGCCAGCAGCCAAGTCGCGGCGGTACAGCCCCAGCATTTT. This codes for CASSQVAAVQPQHF.

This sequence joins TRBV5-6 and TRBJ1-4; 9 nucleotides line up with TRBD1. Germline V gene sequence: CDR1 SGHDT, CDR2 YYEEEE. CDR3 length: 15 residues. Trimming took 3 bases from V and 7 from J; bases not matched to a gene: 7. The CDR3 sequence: CASSSRDRVGEKLFF. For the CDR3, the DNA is TGTGCCAGCAGCTCGAGGGACAGGGTCGGTGAAAAACTGTTTTTT.

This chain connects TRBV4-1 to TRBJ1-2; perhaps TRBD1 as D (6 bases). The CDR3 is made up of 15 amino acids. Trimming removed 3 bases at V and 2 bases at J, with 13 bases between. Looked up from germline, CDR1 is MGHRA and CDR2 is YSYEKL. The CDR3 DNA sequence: TGCGCCAGCAGCCACTTACAGGGAACGAACTATGGCTACACCTTC. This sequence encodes CASSHLQGTNYGYTF.

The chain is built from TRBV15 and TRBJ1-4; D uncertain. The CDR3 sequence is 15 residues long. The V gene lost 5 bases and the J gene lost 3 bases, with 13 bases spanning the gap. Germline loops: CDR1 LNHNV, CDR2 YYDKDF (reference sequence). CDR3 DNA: TGTGCCACCAGCTCCCGGGAAATGGCTAATGAAAAACTGTTTTTT. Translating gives CATSSREMANEKLFF. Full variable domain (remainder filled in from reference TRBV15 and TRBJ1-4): DAMVIQNPRYQVTQFGKPVTLSCSQTLNHNVMYWYQQKSSQAPKLLFHYYDKDFNNEADTPDNFQSRRPNTSFCFLDIRSPGLGDTAMYLCATSSREMANEKLFFGSGTQLSVL.

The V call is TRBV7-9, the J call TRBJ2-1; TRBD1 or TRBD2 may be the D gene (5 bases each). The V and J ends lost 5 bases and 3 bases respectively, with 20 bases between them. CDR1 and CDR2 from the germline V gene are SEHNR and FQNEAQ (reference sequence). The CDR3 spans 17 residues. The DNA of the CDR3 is TGTGCCAGCAGCCCTGGGGTAGGGGAGCCCCACTACAATGAGCAGTTCTTC. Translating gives CASSPGVGEPHYNEQFF.

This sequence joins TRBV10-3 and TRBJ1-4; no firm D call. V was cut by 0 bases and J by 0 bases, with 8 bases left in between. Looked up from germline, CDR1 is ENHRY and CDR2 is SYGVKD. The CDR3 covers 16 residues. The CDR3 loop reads CAISESMEATNEKLFF. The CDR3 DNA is TGTGCCATCAGTGAGTCGATGGAGGCAACTAATGAAAAACTGTTTTTT.

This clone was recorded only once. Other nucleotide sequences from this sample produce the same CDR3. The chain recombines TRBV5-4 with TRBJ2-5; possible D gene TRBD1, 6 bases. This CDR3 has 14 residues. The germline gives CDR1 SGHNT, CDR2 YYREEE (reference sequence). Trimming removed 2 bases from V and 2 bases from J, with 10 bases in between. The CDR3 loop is CASSFRTEQETQYF. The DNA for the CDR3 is TGTGCCAGCAGCTTTAGGACAGAGCAAGAGACCCAGTACTTC.

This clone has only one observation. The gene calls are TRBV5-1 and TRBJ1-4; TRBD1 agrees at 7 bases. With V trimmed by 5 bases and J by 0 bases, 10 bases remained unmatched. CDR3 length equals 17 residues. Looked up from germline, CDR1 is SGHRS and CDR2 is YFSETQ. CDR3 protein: CASRSGTVYSTNEKLFF. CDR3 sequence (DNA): TGCGCCAGCAGATCCGGGACAGTCTACTCAACTAATGAAAAACTGTTTTTT.

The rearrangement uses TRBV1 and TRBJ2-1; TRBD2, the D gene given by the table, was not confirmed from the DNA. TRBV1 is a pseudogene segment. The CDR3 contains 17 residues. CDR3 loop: CTSSQDRVKSSYNEQFF. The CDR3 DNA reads TGCACCAGCAGCCAAGATCGGGTGAAGAGCTCCTACAATGAGCAGTTCTTC.

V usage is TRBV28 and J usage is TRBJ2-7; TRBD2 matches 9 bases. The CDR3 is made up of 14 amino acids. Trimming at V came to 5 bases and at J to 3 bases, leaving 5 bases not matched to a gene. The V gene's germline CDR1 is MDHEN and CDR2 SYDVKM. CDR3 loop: CASSVAGAIYEQYF. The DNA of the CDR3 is TGTGCCAGCAGTGTAGCGGGGGCAATCTACGAGCAGTACTTC.

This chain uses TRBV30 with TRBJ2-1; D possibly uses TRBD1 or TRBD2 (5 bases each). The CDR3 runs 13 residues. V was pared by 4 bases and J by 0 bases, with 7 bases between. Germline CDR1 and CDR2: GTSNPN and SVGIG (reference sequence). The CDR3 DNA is TGTGCCTGGATCGGGGCCTCCTACAATGAGCAGTTCTTC. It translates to CAWIGASYNEQFF.

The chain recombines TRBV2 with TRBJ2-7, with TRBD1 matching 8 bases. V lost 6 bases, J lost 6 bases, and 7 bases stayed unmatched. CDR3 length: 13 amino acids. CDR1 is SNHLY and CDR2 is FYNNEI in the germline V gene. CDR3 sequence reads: CASRGTGPTEQYF. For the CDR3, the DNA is TGTGCCAGCAGGGGGACAGGCCCTACCGAGCAGTACTTC.

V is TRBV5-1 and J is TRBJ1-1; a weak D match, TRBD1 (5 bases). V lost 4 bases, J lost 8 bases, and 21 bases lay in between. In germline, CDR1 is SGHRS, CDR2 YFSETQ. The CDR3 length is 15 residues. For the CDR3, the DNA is TGCGCCAGCAGCCCCATGGTCAGGGCCGATGGAGAAGCTTTCTTT. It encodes CASSPMVRADGEAFF.

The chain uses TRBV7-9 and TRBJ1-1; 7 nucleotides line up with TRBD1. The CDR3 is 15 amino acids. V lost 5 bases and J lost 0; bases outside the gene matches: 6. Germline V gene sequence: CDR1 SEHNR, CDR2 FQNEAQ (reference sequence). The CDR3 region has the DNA TGTGCCAGCAGCACTTTGGACAGGATGAACACTGAAGCTTTCTTT. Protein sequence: CASSTLDRMNTEAFF.

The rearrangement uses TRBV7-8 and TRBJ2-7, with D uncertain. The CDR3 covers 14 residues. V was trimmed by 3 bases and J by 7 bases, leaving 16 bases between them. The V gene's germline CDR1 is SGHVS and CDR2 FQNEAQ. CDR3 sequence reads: CASSFTGSPAEQYF. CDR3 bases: TGTGCCAGCAGCTTTACCGGGTCCCCGGCGGAGCAGTACTTC.

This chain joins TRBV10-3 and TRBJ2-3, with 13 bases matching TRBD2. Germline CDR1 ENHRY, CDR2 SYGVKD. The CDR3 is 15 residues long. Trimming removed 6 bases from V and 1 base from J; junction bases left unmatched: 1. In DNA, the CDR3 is TGTGCCATCAGGGGGACTAGCGGGGGCACAGATACGCAGTATTTT. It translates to CAIRGTSGGTDTQYF.

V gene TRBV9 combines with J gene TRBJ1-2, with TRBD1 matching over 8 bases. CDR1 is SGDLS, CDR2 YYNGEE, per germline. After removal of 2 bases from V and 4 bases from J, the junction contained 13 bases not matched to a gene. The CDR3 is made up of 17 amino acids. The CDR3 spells CASSVLEGQGRGYGYTF. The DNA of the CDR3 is TGTGCCAGCAGCGTCCTAGAAGGACAGGGTAGGGGCTATGGCTACACCTTC.

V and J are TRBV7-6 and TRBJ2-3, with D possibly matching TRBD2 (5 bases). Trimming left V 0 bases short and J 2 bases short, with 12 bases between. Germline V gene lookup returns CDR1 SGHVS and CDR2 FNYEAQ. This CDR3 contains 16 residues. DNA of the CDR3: TGTGCCAGCAGCTTAGCGGAGGACTGGCCCACAGATACGCAGTATTTT. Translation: CASSLAEDWPTDTQYF.

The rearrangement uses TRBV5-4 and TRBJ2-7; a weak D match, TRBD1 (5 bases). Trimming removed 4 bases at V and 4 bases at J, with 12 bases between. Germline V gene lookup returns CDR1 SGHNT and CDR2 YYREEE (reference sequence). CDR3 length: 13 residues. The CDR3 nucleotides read TGTGCCAGCAGCGATCCCGACAGATACGAGCAGTACTTC. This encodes CASSDPDRYEQYF.

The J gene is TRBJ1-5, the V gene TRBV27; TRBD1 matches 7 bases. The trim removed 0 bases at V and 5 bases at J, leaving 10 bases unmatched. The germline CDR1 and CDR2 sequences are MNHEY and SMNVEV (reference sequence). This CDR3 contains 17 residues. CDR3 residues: CASSLSVSDRADQPQHF. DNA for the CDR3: TGTGCCAGCAGTTTATCGGTCTCCGACAGGGCAGATCAGCCCCAGCATTTT.

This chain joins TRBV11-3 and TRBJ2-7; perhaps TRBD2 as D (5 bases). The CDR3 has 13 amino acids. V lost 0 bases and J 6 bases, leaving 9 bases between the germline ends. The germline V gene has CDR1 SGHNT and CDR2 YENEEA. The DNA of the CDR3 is TGTGCCAGCAGCTTAGATGGGGAGTCCGAGCAGTACTTC. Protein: CASSLDGESEQYF.

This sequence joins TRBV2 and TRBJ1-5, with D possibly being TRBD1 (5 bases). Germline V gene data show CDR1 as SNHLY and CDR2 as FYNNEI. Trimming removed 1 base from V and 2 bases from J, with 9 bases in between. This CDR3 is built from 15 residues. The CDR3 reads CASSEGWGGNQPQHF. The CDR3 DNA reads TGTGCCAGCAGTGAAGGTTGGGGGGGCAATCAGCCCCAGCATTTT.

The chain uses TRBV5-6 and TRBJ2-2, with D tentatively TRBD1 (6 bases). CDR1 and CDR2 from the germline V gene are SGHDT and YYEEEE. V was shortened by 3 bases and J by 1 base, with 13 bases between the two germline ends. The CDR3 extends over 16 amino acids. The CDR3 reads CASSSTGHRNTGELFF. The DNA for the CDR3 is TGTGCCAGCAGCTCAACGGGACACAGGAACACCGGGGAGCTGTTTTTT.

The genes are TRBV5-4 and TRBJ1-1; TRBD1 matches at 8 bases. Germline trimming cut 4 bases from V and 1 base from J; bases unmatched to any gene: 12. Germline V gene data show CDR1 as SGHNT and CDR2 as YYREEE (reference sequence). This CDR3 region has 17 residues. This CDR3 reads CASSELGDRRPNTEAFF. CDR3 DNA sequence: TGTGCCAGCAGCGAGCTGGGGGACAGGCGACCGAACACTGAAGCTTTCTTT.

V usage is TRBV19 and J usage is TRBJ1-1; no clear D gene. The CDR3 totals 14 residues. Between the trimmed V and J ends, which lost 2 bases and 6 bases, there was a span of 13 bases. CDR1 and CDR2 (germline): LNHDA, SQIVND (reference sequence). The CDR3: CASSIIGRQSEAFF. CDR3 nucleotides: TGTGCCAGTAGTATAATCGGAAGACAATCTGAAGCTTTCTTT.

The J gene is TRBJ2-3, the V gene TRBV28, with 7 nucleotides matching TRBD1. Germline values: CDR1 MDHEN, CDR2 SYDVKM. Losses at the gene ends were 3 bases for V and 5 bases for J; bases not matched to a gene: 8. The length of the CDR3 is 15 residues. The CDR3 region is CASSFGGQFVDTQYF. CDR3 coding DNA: TGTGCCAGCAGTTTTGGGGGACAGTTCGTAGATACGCAGTATTTT.

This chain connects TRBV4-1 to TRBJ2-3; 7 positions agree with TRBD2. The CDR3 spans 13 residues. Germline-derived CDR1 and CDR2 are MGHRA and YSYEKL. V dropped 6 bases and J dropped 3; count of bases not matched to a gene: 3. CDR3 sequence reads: CASREAGTDTQYF. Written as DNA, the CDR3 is TGCGCCAGCAGGGAAGCGGGGACAGATACGCAGTATTTT.